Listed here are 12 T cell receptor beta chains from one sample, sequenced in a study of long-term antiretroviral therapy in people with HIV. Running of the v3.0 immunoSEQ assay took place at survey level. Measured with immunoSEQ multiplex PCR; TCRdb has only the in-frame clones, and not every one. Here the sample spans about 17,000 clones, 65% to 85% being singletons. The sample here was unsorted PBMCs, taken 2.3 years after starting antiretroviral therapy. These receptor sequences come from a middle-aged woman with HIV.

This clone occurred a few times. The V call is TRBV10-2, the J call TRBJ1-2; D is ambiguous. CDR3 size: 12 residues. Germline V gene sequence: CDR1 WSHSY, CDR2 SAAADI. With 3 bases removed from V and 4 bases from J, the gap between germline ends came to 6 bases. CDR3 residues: CASSDPSYGYTF. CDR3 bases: TGCGCCAGCAGTGACCCATCCTATGGCTACACCTTC.

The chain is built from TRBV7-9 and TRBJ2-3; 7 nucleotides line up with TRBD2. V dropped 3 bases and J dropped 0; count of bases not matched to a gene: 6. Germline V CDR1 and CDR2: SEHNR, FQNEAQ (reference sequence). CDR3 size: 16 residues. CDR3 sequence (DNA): TGTGCCAGCAGCTTCGGGGGGACCTTCAGCACAGATACGCAGTATTTT. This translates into CASSFGGTFSTDTQYF.

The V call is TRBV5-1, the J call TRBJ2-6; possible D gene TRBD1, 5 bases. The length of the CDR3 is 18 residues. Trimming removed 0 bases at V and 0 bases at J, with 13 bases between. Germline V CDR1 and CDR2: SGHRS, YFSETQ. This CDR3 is CASSLAIQVDSGANVLTF. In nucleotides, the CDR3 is TGCGCCAGCAGCTTGGCTATACAGGTTGACTCTGGGGCCAACGTCCTGACTTTC.

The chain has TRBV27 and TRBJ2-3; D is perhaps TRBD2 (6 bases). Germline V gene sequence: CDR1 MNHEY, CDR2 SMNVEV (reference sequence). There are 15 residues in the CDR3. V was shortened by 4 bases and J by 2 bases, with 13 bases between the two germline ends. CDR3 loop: CASSYGGWFTDTQYF. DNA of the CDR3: TGTGCCAGCAGTTACGGGGGATGGTTCACAGATACGCAGTATTTT.

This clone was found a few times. The CDR3 nucleotides read TGTGCCAGTAGTATACGACAGACGAACACAGATACGCAGTATTTT. It specifies CASSIRQTNTDTQYF. The chain has TRBV19 and TRBJ2-3, with D maybe TRBD1 (5 bases). Germline CDR1 LNHDA, CDR2 SQIVND (reference sequence). The V gene lost 2 bases and the J gene lost 2 bases, with 11 bases spanning the gap. The CDR3 runs to 15 residues.

CDR3 DNA sequence: TGTGCCAGCAGCTTAGCCCCTGACTACTTCAATGAGCAGTTCTTC. Encoded protein: CASSLAPDYFNEQFF. V gene TRBV11-2 combines with J gene TRBJ2-1, with a weak D call TRBD2 (5 bases). Trimming stripped 1 base from V and 6 bases from J, with 13 bases between. Germline V gene lookup returns CDR1 SGHAT and CDR2 FQNNGV. This CDR3 region has 15 residues.

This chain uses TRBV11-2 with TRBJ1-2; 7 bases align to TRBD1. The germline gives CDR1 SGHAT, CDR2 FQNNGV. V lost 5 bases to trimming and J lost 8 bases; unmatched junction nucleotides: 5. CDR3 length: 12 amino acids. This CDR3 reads CASSQTGSGYTF. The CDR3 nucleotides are TGTGCCAGCAGCCAGACAGGGAGCGGCTACACCTTC.

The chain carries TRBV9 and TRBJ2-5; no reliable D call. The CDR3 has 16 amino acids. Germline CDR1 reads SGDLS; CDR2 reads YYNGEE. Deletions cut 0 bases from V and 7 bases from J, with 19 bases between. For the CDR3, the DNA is TGTGCCAGCAGCGTAGGGGATACACTAATGCTGGGGACCCAGTACTTC. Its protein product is CASSVGDTLMLGTQYF.

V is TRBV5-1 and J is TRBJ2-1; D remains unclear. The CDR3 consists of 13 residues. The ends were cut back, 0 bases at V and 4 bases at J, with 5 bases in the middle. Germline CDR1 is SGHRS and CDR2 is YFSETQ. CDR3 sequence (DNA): TGCGCCAGCAGCTTGGTACAGTACAATGAGCAGTTCTTC. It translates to CASSLVQYNEQFF.

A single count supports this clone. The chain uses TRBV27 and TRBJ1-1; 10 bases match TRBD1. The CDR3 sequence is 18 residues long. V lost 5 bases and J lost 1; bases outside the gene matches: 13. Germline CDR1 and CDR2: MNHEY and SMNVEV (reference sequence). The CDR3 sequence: CASSDLPGQGSRNTEAFF. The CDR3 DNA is TGTGCCAGCAGTGACTTACCGGGACAGGGGAGTCGGAACACTGAAGCTTTCTTT.

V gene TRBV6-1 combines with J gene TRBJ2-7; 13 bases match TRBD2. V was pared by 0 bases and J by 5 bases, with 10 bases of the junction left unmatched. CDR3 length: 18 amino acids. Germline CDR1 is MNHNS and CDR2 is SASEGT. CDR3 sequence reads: CASSEALPGLAGTDEQYF. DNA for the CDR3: TGTGCCAGCAGTGAAGCGCTTCCGGGACTAGCGGGGACCGACGAGCAGTACTTC.

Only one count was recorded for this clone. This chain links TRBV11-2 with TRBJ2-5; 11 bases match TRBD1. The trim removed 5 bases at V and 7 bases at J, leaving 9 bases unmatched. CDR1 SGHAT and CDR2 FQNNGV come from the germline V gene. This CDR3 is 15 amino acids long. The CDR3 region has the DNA TGTGCCAGCAGCCCTCGGGGGACAGGGGGTGTGACCCAGTACTTC. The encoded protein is CASSPRGTGGVTQYF.